This paragraph reports one T cell receptor beta chain. This clone's antigen is unknown. No per-base quality is available; no much larger clone lies one base away. This sample was included in a study of T cell changes during pregnancy in multiple sclerosis (dated by TCRdb to the late 2010s). Turning to the overall study: The study examined how the T cell repertoire changed over the course of pregnancy in women with multiple sclerosis.

The library came from the immunoSEQ multiplex PCR assay. Here the immuneACCESS table is served through TCRdb, limited to in-frame sequences with V and J called. Missing clones are a known gap in these copies; in checked studies unresolved V genes cover under half, and the rest lacks a known reason. The sample table records over 30,000 clones; roughly nine tenths of these occur just once. The biggest ten clones account for about 3% of the sample. The clonotype was recovered from a female donor in good health, enrolled as a control in a pregnancy study. The sample here was CD4+ T cells from peripheral blood mononuclear cells, taken in the third trimester of pregnancy.

The DNA sequence is given as TGTGCCAGCTCAAACTGGGGCCCACCCTACAATGAGCAGTTCTTC. It codes for CASSNWGPPYNEQFF. The V and J genes are TRBV18 and TRBJ2-1; tentative D gene TRBD1, with 5 bases matching. Its CDR3 holds 15 amino acids, cysteine through phenylalanine. This entry keeps only the CDR3 DNA: 45 bases, framed from base 1. Trimming costs V 5 bases and J 2 bases, and their ends lie 13 bases apart. For CDR1 and CDR2, the germline V gene lists KGHSH and LQKENI.